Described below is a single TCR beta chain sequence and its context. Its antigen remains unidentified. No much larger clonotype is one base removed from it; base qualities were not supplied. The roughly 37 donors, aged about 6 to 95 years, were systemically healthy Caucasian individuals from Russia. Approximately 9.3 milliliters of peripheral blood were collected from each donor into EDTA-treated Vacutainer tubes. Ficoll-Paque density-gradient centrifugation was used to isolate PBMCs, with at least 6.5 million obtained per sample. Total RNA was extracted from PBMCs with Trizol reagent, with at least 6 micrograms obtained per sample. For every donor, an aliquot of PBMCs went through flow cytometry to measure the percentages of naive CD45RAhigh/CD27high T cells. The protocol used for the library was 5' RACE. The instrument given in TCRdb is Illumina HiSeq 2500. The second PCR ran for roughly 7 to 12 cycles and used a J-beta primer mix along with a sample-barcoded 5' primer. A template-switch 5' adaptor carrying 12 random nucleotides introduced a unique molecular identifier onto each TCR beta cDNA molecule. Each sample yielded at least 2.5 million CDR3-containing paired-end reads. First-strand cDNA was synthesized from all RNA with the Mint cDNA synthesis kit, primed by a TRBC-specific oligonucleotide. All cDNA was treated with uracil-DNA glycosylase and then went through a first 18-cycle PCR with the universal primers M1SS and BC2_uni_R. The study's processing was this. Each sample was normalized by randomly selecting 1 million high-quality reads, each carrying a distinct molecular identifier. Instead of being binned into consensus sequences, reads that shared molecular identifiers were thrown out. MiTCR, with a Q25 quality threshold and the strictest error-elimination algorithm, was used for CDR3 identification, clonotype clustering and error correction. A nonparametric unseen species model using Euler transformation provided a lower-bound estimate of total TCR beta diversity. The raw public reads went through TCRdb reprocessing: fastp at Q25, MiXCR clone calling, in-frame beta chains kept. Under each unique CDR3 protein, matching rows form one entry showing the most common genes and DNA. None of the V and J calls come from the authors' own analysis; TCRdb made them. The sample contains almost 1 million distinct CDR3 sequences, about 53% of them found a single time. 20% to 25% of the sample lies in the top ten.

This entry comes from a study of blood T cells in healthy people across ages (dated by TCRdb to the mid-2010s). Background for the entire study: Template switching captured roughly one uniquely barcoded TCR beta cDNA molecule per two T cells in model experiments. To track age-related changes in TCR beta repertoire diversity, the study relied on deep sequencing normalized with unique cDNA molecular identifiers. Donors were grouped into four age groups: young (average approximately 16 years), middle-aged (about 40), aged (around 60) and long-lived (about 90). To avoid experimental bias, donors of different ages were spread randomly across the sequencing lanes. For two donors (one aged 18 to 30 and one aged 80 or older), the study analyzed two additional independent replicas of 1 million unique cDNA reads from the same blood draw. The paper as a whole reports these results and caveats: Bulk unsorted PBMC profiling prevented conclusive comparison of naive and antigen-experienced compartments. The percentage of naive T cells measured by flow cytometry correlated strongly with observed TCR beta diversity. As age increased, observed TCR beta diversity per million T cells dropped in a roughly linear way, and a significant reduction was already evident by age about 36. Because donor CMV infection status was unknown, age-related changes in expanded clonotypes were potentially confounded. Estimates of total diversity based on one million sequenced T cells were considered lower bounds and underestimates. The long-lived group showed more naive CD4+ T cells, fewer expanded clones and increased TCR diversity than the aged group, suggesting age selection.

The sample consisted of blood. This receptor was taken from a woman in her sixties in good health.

The CDR3 amino acid sequence is: CASSQEYEHRPNSPLHF. The nucleotide sequence reads TGTGCCAGCAGCCAAGAATACGAACACCGGCCTAATTCACCCCTCCACTTT. The chain employs TRBV3-1 and TRBJ1-6, with the identity of the D gene unclear. The CDR3 runs 17 residues from the cysteine to the phenylalanine. The entry retains the CDR3 DNA only, 51 bases that are in frame from base 1. V is shortened by 0 bases, J by 6 bases, and the region joining them spans 15 bases. Based on the germline V gene (reference sequence), the CDR1 and CDR2 sequences are LGHDT and YNNKEL.